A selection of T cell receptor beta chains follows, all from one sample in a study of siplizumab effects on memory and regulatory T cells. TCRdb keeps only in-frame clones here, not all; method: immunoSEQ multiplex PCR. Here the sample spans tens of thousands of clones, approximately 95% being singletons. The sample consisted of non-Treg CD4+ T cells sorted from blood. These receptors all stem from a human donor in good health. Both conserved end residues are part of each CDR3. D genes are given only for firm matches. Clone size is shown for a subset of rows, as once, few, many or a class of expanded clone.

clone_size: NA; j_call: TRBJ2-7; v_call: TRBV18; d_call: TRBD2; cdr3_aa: CASSPLPSGYEQYF; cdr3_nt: TGTGCCAGCTCACCACTCCCTAGCGGCTACGAGCAGTACTTC
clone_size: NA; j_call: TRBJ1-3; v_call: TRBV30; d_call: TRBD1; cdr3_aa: CAWSVLGTGVYGNTIYF; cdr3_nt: TGTGCCTGGAGTGTACTTGGGACAGGGGTGTACGGAAACACCATATATTTT
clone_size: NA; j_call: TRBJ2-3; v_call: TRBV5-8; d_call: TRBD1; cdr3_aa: CASSLDRGADTQYF; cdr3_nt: TGTGCCAGCAGCCTGGACAGGGGAGCAGATACGCAGTATTTT
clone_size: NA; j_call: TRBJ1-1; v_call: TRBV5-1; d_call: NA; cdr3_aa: CASSLKGNTEAFF; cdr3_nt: TGCGCCAGCAGTTTAAAGGGAAACACTGAAGCTTTCTTT
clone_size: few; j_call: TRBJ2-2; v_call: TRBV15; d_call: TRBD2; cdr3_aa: CATSRGGFGEGTGELFF; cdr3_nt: TGTGCCACCAGCAGGGGGGGGTTCGGCGAGGGCACCGGGGAGCTGTTTTTT
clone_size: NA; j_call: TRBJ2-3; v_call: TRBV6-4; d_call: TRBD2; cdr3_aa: CASRPRRLAGVTDTQYF; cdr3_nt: TGTGCCAGCAGACCCAGACGCCTAGCGGGGGTTACAGATACGCAGTATTTT
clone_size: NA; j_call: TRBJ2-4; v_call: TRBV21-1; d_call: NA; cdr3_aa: CASSTRLAGAKNIQYF; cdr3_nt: TGTGCCAGCAGCACAAGACTAGCGGGAGCCAAAAACATTCAGTACTTC
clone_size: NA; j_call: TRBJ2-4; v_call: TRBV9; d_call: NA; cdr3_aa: CASSVSPVIAKNIQYF; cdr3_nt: TGTGCCAGCAGCGTCTCCCCTGTAATAGCCAAAAACATTCAGTACTTC
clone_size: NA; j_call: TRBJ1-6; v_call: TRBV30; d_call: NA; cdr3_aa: CAWSVSRKNSPLHF; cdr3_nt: TGTGCCTGGAGTGTCAGCAGGAAGAATTCACCCCTCCACTTT
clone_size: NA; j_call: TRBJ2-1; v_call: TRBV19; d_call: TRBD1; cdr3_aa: CASSTTGTGNNEQFF; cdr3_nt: TGTGCCAGTAGTACCACGGGGACAGGTAACAATGAGCAGTTCTTC
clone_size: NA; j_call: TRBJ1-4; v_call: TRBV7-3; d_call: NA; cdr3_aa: CASSLAPNEKLFF; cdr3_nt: TGTGCCAGCAGCTTAGCTCCCAATGAAAAACTGTTTTTT
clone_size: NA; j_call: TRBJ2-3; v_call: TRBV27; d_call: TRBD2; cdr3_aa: CASSYGTTTDTQYF; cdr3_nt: TGTGCCAGCAGTTACGGGACTACCACTGATACGCAGTATTTT
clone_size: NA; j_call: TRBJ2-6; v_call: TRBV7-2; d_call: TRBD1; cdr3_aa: CASSLKGAGGANVLTF; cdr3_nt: TGTGCCAGCAGCTTAAAGGGGGCAGGTGGGGCCAACGTCCTGACTTTC
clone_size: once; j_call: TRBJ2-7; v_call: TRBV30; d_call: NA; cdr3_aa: CAWNVGSYEQYF; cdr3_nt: TGTGCCTGGAACGTCGGGTCCTACGAGCAGTACTTC
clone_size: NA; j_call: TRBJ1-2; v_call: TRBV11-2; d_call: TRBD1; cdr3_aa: CASSWTGDGYTF; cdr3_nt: TGTGCCAGCAGCTGGACAGGGGACGGCTACACCTTC
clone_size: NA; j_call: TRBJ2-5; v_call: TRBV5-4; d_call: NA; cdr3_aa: CASSLAGLQETQYF; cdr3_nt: TGTGCCAGCAGCCTGGCGGGGTTACAAGAGACCCAGTACTTC
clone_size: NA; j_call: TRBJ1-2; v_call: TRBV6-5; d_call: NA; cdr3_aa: CASSYLRGWGYTF; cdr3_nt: TGTGCCAGCAGTTACTTGCGGGGCTGGGGCTACACCTTC
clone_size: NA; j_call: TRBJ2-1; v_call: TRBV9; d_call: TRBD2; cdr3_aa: CASSVALREVQVEQFF; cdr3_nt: TGTGCCAGCAGCGTAGCTCTGCGGGAGGTCCAGGTTGAGCAGTTCTTC
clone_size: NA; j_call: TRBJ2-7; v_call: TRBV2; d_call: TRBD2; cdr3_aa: CASRAGTSTEQYF; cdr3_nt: TGTGCCAGCAGGGCCGGGACTAGCACCGAGCAGTACTTC
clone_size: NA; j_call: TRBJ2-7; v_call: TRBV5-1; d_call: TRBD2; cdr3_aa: CASSLWVLAGGQSSYEQYF; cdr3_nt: TGCGCCAGCAGCTTATGGGTGTTAGCGGGGGGTCAAAGCTCCTACGAGCAGTACTTC
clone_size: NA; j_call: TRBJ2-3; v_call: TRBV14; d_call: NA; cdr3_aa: CASSQEAGDTQYF; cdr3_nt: TGTGCCAGCAGCCAGGAAGCCGGAGATACGCAGTATTTT
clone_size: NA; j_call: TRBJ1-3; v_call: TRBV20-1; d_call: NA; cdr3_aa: CSASVGNTIYF; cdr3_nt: TGCAGTGCTAGTGTCGGAAACACCATATATTTT
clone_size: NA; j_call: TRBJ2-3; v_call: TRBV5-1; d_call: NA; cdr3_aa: CASNRNPSTDTQYF; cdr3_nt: TGCGCCAGCAACCGCAACCCTAGCACAGATACGCAGTATTTT
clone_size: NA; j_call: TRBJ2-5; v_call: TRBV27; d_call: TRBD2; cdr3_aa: CASNRAGAGKETQYF; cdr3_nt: TGTGCCAGCAACCGGGCGGGAGCAGGGAAAGAGACCCAGTACTTC
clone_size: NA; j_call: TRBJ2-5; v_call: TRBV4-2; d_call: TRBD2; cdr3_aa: CASSQDPGGRATGTQYF; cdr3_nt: TGTGCCAGCAGCCAAGATCCCGGCGGGAGGGCCACGGGGACCCAGTACTTC
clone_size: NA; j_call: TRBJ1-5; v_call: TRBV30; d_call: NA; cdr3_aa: CAWSREGPQHF; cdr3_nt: TGTGCCTGGAGTCGGGAAGGGCCCCAGCATTTT
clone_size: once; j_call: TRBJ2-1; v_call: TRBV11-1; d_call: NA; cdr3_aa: CASSFSSLPNEQFF; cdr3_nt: TGTGCCAGCAGCTTCTCTAGTCTCCCCAATGAGCAGTTCTTC
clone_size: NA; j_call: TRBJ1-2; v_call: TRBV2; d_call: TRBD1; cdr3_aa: CASSGGGTANYGYTF; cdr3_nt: TGTGCCAGCAGTGGAGGAGGGACAGCTAACTATGGCTACACCTTC
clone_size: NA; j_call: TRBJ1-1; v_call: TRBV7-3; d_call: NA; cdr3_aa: CASSSLGGRSAEAFF; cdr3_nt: TGTGCCAGCAGCTCACTAGGGGGGCGGTCGGCTGAAGCTTTCTTT
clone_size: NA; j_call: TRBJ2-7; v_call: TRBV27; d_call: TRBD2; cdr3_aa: CASSPRPLASGAYEQYF; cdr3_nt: TGTGCCAGCAGTCCCCGCCCCCTGGCTAGCGGGGCCTACGAGCAGTACTTC
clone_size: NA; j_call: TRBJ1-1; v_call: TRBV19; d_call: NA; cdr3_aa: CASSIGGVNTEAFF; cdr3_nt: TGTGCCAGTAGTATAGGAGGGGTGAACACTGAAGCTTTCTTT
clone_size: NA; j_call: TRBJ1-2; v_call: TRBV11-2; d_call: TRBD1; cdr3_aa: CASSLPGTGGGYTF; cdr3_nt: TGTGCCAGCAGCTTACCCGGGACAGGGGGCGGCTACACCTTC
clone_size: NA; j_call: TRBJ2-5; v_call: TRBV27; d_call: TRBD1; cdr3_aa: CASSRGQGAWSETQYF; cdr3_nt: TGTGCCAGCAGTCGGGGTCAGGGGGCCTGGAGTGAGACCCAGTACTTC
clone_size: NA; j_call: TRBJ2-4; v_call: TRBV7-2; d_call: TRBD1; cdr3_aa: CASSPTPGGENIQYF; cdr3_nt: TGTGCCAGCAGCCCAACCCCAGGGGGCGAGAACATTCAGTACTTC
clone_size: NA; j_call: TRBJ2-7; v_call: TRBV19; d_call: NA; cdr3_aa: CASSIGKGSYEQYF; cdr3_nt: TGTGCCAGTAGTATAGGAAAAGGTTCCTACGAGCAGTACTTC
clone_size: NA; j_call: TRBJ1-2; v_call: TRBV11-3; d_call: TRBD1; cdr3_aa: CASSFLSGGRNYGYTF; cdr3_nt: TGTGCCAGCAGCTTCCTGTCAGGGGGCCGTAACTATGGCTACACCTTC
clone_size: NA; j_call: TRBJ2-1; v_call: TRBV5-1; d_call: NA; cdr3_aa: CASSPLGHNSYNEQFF; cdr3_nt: TGCGCCAGCAGCCCGTTGGGACACAACTCCTACAATGAGCAGTTCTTC
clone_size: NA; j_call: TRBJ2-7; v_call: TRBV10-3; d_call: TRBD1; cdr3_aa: CAISATGTGIVEQYF; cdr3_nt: TGTGCCATCAGTGCCACCGGGACAGGGATTGTCGAGCAGTACTTC
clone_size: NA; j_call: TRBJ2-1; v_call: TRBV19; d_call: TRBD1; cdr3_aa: CASSTPTGMGNEQFF; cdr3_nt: TGTGCCAGTAGCACGCCGACAGGGATGGGGAATGAGCAGTTCTTC
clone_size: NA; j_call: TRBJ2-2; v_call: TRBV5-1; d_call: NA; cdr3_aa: CASSPGQSNTGELFF; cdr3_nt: TGCGCCAGCAGCCCCGGACAGTCGAACACCGGGGAGCTGTTTTTT
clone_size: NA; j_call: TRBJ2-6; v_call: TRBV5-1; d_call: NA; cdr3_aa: CASSLDLIGANVLTF; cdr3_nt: TGCGCCAGCAGCTTGGACCTCATCGGGGCCAACGTCCTGACTTTC
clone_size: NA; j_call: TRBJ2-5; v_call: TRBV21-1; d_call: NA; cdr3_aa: CASSTGRRGRRGTQYF; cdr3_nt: TGTGCCAGCAGCACTGGTCGCAGGGGGCGAAGGGGGACCCAGTACTTC
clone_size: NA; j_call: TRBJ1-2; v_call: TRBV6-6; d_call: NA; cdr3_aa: CASSLDNYGYTF; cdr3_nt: TGTGCCAGCAGCCTAGACAACTATGGCTACACCTTC
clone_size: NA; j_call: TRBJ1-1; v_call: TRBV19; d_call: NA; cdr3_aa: CASMRGMNTEAFF; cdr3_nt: TGTGCCAGTATGAGGGGAATGAACACTGAAGCTTTCTTT
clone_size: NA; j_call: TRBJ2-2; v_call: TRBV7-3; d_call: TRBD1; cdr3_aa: CASSLQGGGRIGELFF; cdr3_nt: TGTGCCAGCAGCTTGCAAGGGGGCGGAAGGATCGGGGAGCTGTTTTTT
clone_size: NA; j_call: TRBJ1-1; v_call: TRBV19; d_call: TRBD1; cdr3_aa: CASRGQGAATEAFF; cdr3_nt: TGTGCCAGTAGGGGACAGGGGGCGGCCACTGAAGCTTTCTTT
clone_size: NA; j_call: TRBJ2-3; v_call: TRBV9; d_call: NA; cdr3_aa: CASSAGQGSTDTQYF; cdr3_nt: TGTGCCAGCAGCGCAGGCCAGGGGAGCACAGATACGCAGTATTTT
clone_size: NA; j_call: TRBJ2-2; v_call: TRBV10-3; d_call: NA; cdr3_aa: CAISERGTGELFF; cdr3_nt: TGTGCCATCAGTGAGAGGGGTACCGGGGAGCTGTTTTTT
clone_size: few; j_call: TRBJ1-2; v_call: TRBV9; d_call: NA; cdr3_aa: CASSDLSGIGYTF; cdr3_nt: TGTGCCAGCAGCGATCTGTCGGGGATCGGCTACACCTTC
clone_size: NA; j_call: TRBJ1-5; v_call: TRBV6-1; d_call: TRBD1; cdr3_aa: CATRTGNQPQHF; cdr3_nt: TGTGCCACCAGGACAGGGAATCAGCCCCAGCATTTT
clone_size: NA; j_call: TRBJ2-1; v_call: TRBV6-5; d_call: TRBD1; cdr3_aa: CASSTTGAPYNEQFF; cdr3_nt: TGTGCCAGCAGTACAACAGGGGCCCCGTACAATGAGCAGTTCTTC
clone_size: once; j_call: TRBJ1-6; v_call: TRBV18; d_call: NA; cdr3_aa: CASSLDRTSNSPLHF; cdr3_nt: TGTGCCAGCTCACTAGACAGGACCTCTAATTCACCCCTCCACTTT
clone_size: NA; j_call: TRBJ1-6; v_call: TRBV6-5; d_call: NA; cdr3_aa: CASREVSSYNSPLHF; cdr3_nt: TGTGCCAGCAGGGAGGTTAGCTCCTATAATTCACCCCTCCACTTT